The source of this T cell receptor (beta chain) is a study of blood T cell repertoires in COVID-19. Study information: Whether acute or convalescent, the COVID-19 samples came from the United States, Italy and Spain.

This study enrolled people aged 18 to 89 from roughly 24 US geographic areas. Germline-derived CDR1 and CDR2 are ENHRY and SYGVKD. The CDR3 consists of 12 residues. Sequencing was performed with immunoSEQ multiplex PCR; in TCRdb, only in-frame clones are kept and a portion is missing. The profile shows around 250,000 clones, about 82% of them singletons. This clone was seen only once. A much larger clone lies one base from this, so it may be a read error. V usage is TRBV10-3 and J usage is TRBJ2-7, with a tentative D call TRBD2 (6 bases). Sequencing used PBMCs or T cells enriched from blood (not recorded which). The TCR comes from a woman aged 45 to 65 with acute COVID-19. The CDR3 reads CASSAGSYEQYF. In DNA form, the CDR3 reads TGTGCCAGCAGTGCGGGGTCCTACGAGCAGTACTTC.